This entry lists 29 T cell receptor beta chains sequenced from one sample in a study of neurological immune-mediated disorders. TCRdb reprocessed the 5' RACE reads via MiXCR and lists one record per CDR3 protein. The sample includes tens of thousands of distinct CDR3 sequences, 4% of them seen just once. The sample comprised CD4+ T cells from blood. The receptor set was obtained from a woman in her 40s with multiple sclerosis.

This clonotype was counted at least ten times. The chain combines TRBV12-3 or TRBV12-4 with TRBJ1-4; no firm D call. V shed 0 bases and J shed 6 bases, with 8 bases lying between them. The CDR3 is made up of 14 amino acids. Here the CDR3 DNA reads TGTGCCAGCAGTTTAGCAGGGTTGGATGAAAAACTGTTTTTT. The encoded protein is CASSLAGLDEKLFF.

This clonotype was observed many times. This chain connects TRBV7-9 to TRBJ1-2; maybe TRBD1 (6 bases). Germline CDR1 SEHNR, CDR2 FQNEAQ (reference sequence). There are 13 residues in the CDR3. Trimming removed 5 bases at V and 7 bases at J, with 14 bases between. CDR3 sequence (DNA): TGTGCCAGCAGCCGCGCTACAGGGACTGGCTACACCTTC. It is translated as CASSRATGTGYTF.

This clonotype was recorded at least ten times. As DNA, the CDR3 is TGTGCCAGCAGCCAAGATAAGCAGGGGGCCTACGAGCAGTACTTC. Its translation is CASSQDKQGAYEQYF. The J gene is TRBJ2-7, the V gene TRBV14, with 7 bases lining up with TRBD1. The length of the CDR3 is 15 residues. Germline values: CDR1 SGHDN, CDR2 FVKESK. Trimming removed 0 bases from V and 2 bases from J; junction bases left unmatched: 4. Variable domain in full (rest from reference TRBV14 and TRBJ2-7): EAGVTQFPSHSVIEKGQTVTLRCDPISGHDNLYWYRRVMGKEIKFLLHFVKESKQDESGMPNNRFLAERTGGTYSTLKVQPAELEDSGVYFCASSQDKQGAYEQYFGPGTRLTVT.

This clonotype was observed at least ten times. This sequence joins TRBV18 and TRBJ1-2; possibly TRBD1 for D (5 bases). The germline V and J ends were trimmed by 1 base and 8 bases, with 20 bases remaining between them. From germline, CDR1 is KGHSH and CDR2 LQKENI. The length of the CDR3 is 16 residues. The CDR3 DNA reads TGTGCCAGCTCACCACTGGGGCAGGTACATGAGGAGGGCTACACCTTC. Translation gives CASSPLGQVHEEGYTF.

At least ten counts were recorded for this clonotype. The chain recombines TRBV27 with TRBJ2-5, with D unclear. This CDR3 is 13 amino acids long. Germline CDR1 MNHEY, CDR2 SMNVEV (reference sequence). Trimming removed 5 bases at V and 1 base at J, with 8 bases between. This CDR3 reads CASSRRPQETQYF. The CDR3 region has the DNA TGTGCCAGCAGTCGTCGGCCCCAAGAGACCCAGTACTTC.

Worth noting for this clonotype: This sequence may be a read error, since a much larger clone differs from it by one base. The chain uses TRBV6-2 or TRBV6-3 and TRBJ1-1; TRBD1 matches 7 bases. The germline V gene encodes CDR1 MNHEY and CDR2 SVGEGT. The CDR3 has 14 amino acids. Trimming at V came to 0 bases and at J to 11 bases, leaving 9 bases not matched to a gene. The CDR3 loop reads CASSYSGQVIHAFF. The CDR3 DNA is TGTGCCAGCAGTTACTCCGGACAGGTAATACATGCTTTCTTT.

This clonotype was recorded many times. The rearrangement uses TRBV5-1 and TRBJ2-2; D not resolved. V lost 1 base and J 2 bases, leaving 9 bases between the germline ends. The CDR3 totals 15 residues. From germline, CDR1 is SGHRS and CDR2 YFSETQ. CDR3 protein: CASSLTPPNTGELFF. The DNA of the CDR3 is TGCGCCAGCAGCTTGACTCCCCCTAACACCGGGGAGCTGTTTTTT.

This clonotype was recorded at least ten times. The rearrangement uses TRBV29-1 and TRBJ2-1; 12 bases fit TRBD2. V shed 3 bases and J 9 bases; nucleotides not matched to a gene: 15. In germline, CDR1 is SQVTM, CDR2 ANQGSEA. There are 17 residues in the CDR3. This CDR3 reads CSVDREIGLAGGLEQFF. CDR3 nucleotides: TGCAGCGTTGACCGTGAAATCGGTCTAGCGGGGGGGCTTGAGCAGTTCTTC.

Many counts were recorded for this clonotype. The rearrangement links TRBV5-1 to TRBJ2-1; possible D gene TRBD2, 6 bases. This CDR3 region has 14 residues. Germline V lookup: CDR1 SGHRS, CDR2 YFSETQ. V was cut by 0 bases and J by 7 bases, with 11 bases left in between. DNA for the CDR3: TGCGCCAGCAGCTTGGCCGAGCGGGTGAATGAGCAGTTCTTC. It codes for CASSLAERVNEQFF.

Many counts were recorded for this clonotype. The rearrangement links TRBV5-5 to TRBJ2-5, with D possibly being TRBD1 (6 bases). CDR3 length: 14 amino acids. Trimming cost V 3 bases and J 4 bases, with 13 bases left between them. In germline, CDR1 is SGHKS, CDR2 YYEKEE (reference sequence). The DNA for the CDR3 is TGTGCCAGCAGCTCCCTACAGGGAAGAGAGACCCAGTACTTC. Translation: CASSSLQGRETQYF.

This clonotype was observed at least ten times. The chain recombines TRBV5-6 with TRBJ2-7, with TRBD1 matching over 9 bases. This CDR3 has 15 amino acids. Germline V CDR1 and CDR2: SGHDT, YYEEEE. The ends lost 4 bases at V and 3 bases at J; junction bases unmatched: 8. Here the CDR3 reads CASSRGTGRDYEQYF. The CDR3 DNA reads TGTGCCAGCAGCCGCGGGACAGGGAGAGACTACGAGCAGTACTTC. Supplemented by reference TRBV5-6 and TRBJ2-7, the full variable domain reads DAGVTQSPTHLIKTRGQQVTLRCSPKSGHDTVSWYQQALGQGPQFIFQYYEEEERQRGNFPDRFSGHQFPNYSSELNVNALLLGDSALYLCASSRGTGRDYEQYFGPGTRLTVT.

This clonotype was counted many times. The gene calls are TRBV5-1 and TRBJ1-1, with D unresolved. The CDR3 consists of 13 residues. V lost 3 bases to trimming and J lost 6 bases, with 12 bases between them. Germline CDR1 and CDR2: SGHRS and YFSETQ. The CDR3 coding sequence is TGCGCCAGCAGCTCGCAGACAAGGTCTGAAGCTTTCTTT. This translates into CASSSQTRSEAFF.

This clonotype was recorded many times. The rearrangement joins TRBV29-1 to TRBJ1-2, with unresolved D. Trimming pared 3 bases from V and 5 bases from J, leaving 16 bases between. The CDR3 spans 14 residues. Looked up from germline, CDR1 is SQVTM and CDR2 is ANQGSEA. Here the CDR3 DNA reads TGCAGCGTTGAGGGGAGGGAAGGAAAATATGGCTACACCTTC. This gives the protein CSVEGREGKYGYTF. Based on the CDR3 plus reference TRBV29-1 and TRBJ1-2, the full variable domain is SAVISQKPSRDICQRGTSLTIQCQVDSQVTMMFWYRQQPGQSLTLIATANQGSEATYESGFVIDKFPISRPNLTFSTLTVSNMSPEDSSIYLCSVEGREGKYGYTFGSGTRLTVV.

This clonotype has ten or more counts. The chain recombines TRBV7-2 with TRBJ1-6, with 10 bases matching TRBD1. The J segment lost 3 bases and the V segment lost 5 bases, leaving 7 bases of the junction unmatched. Germline-derived CDR1 and CDR2 are SGHTA and FQGNSA. The CDR3 loop spans 17 amino acids. CDR3 bases: TGTGCCAGCAGCCCGGGACAGGGGTTTTTCTATAATTCACCCCTCCACTTT. It specifies CASSPGQGFFYNSPLHF. Full variable domain (outside the CDR3, taken from reference TRBV7-2 and TRBJ1-6): GAGVSQSPSNKVTEKGKDVELRCDPISGHTALYWYRQSLGQGLEFLIYFQGNSAPDKSGLPSDRFSAERTGGSVSTLTIQRTQQEDSAVYLCASSPGQGFFYNSPLHFGNGTRLTVT.

The table lists this clonotype with many counts. The rearrangement links TRBV10-3 to TRBJ1-3; 8 nucleotides agree with TRBD1. Unmatched junction bases numbered 7, after V lost 6 bases and J lost 3 bases. The CDR3 runs to 15 residues. Germline V gives CDR1 ENHRY, CDR2 SYGVKD. This CDR3 reads CAIRADRAGGNTIYF. The CDR3 DNA follows: TGTGCCATCAGGGCGGACAGGGCAGGTGGAAACACCATATATTTT.

The chain links TRBV15 to TRBJ1-2; TRBD1 matches 7 bases. Germline V gives CDR1 LNHNV, CDR2 YYDKDF (reference sequence). This CDR3 is built from 15 residues. With 3 bases clipped from V and 4 bases from J, the junction kept 8 bases outside the gene matches. CDR3 in amino acids: CATSRGDRFPYGYTF. DNA for the CDR3: TGTGCCACCAGCAGGGGGGACAGATTTCCCTATGGCTACACCTTC.

The sample holds many counts of this clonotype. CDR3: CASSLGGIREAYEQYF. The DNA of the CDR3 is TGTGCCAGCAGCTTAGGAGGTATTCGGGAGGCCTACGAGCAGTACTTC. The chain is built from TRBV11-2 and TRBJ2-7, with 7 bases identical to TRBD2. The CDR3 runs to 16 residues. Germline loops: CDR1 SGHAT, CDR2 FQNNGV. Germline trimming cut 1 base from V and 2 bases from J; bases unmatched to any gene: 8.

Many counts were recorded for this clonotype. The V gene is TRBV20-1, the J gene TRBJ2-2; 7 positions agree with TRBD2. V gave up 6 bases and J gave up 5 bases; unmatched junction bases: 9. From germline, CDR1 is DFQATT and CDR2 SNEGSKA (reference sequence). This CDR3 region has 14 residues. The DNA of the CDR3 is TGCAGTGCGCTGGGGGGGAGATGGACCGGGGAGCTGTTTTTT. It is translated as CSALGGRWTGELFF.

This clonotype has at least ten counts. The J gene is TRBJ2-4, the V gene TRBV14, with D possibly called TRBD1 or TRBD2 (5 bases each). CDR1 and CDR2 from the germline V gene are SGHDN and FVKESK. The germline V and J ends were trimmed by 3 bases and 9 bases, with 12 bases remaining between them. The CDR3 is made up of 13 amino acids. This CDR3 is CASSQGEESIQYF. In nucleotides, the CDR3 is TGTGCCAGCAGCCAGGGGGAAGAAAGCATTCAGTACTTC.

This clonotype was detected ten times or more. V gene TRBV7-2 combines with J gene TRBJ2-7; tentative D call: TRBD2 (5 bases). Germline values: CDR1 SGHTA, CDR2 FQGNSA. This CDR3 has 14 residues. The V gene lost 5 bases and the J gene lost 3 bases, with 14 bases spanning the gap. CDR3 sequence reads: CASSTDSTGYEQYF. CDR3 nucleotides: TGTGCCAGCAGCACGGACTCTACTGGCTACGAGCAGTACTTC.

This clonotype was observed many times. V and J are TRBV2 and TRBJ1-2, with a weak D call TRBD1 (5 bases). V shed 8 bases and J shed 0 bases, with 22 bases lying between them. The CDR3 is 17 residues long. Germline V lookup: CDR1 SNHLY, CDR2 FYNNEI. The CDR3 nucleotides are TGTGCCAGCGTTTGGGCAGGGAACAGGATATCTAACTATGGCTACACCTTC. Amino acid sequence: CASVWAGNRISNYGYTF.

This clonotype was seen ten or more times. This rearrangement joins TRBV3-1 to TRBJ2-1; tentatively, D is TRBD1 (6 bases). In germline, CDR1 is LGHDT, CDR2 YNNKEL (reference sequence). The CDR3 loop spans 18 amino acids. V was trimmed by 0 bases and J by 1 base, leaving 16 bases between them. This CDR3 reads CASSQDLGRGWSYNEQFF. The CDR3 nucleotides are TGTGCCAGCAGCCAAGATCTGGGTAGGGGGTGGTCCTACAATGAGCAGTTCTTC.

This clonotype was recorded once. This chain connects TRBV29-1 to TRBJ2-7; D is possibly TRBD1 (5 bases). CDR1 SQVTM and CDR2 ANQGSEA come from the germline V gene. Trimming took off 1 base at V and 2 bases at J, with 12 bases between the two ends. The CDR3 runs 14 residues. For the CDR3, the DNA is TGCAGCGTTGAAGGGGGAAGGGGTACCTACGAGCAGTACTTC. Its translation is CSVEGGRGTYEQYF.

This clonotype showed up many times. The V call is TRBV4-2, the J call TRBJ2-7; the D gene is possibly TRBD2 (5 bases). CDR1 is LGHNA, CDR2 YNFKEQ, per germline. V was trimmed by 0 bases and J by 3 bases, leaving 12 bases between them. The CDR3 consists of 15 residues. CDR3 loop: CASSQDSGRIYEQYF. The CDR3 DNA reads TGTGCCAGCAGCCAAGATTCGGGAAGAATCTACGAGCAGTACTTC.

This clonotype was recorded at least ten times. V gene TRBV7-9 combines with J gene TRBJ2-1, with D maybe TRBD2 (5 bases). From germline, CDR1 is SEHNR and CDR2 FQNEAQ (reference sequence). V was pared by 9 bases and J by 2 bases, with 14 bases between. This CDR3 has 14 residues. The CDR3 is CASPGEGTYNEQFF. In nucleotides, the CDR3 is TGTGCCAGTCCAGGTGAGGGAACCTACAATGAGCAGTTCTTC.

Many counts were recorded for this clonotype. This chain links TRBV5-1 with TRBJ2-5, with TRBD2 matching 8 bases. CDR3 size: 15 residues. V shed 4 bases and J 4 bases; nucleotides not matched to a gene: 9. Germline V gene sequence: CDR1 SGHRS, CDR2 YFSETQ. The CDR3 here is CASSPPGGGVETQYF. In DNA, the CDR3 is TGCGCCAGCAGCCCCCCCGGGGGGGGCGTAGAGACCCAGTACTTC. Filled out from reference TRBV5-1 and TRBJ2-5, the complete variable domain reads KAGVTQTPRYLIKTRGQQVTLSCSPISGHRSVSWYQQTPGQGLQFLFEYFSETQRNKGNFPGRFSGRQFSNSRSEMNVSTLELGDSALYLCASSPPGGGVETQYFGPGTRLLVL.

At least ten counts were recorded for this clonotype. The rearrangement links TRBV20-1 to TRBJ1-1; D is unclear. The V and J ends lost 3 bases and 1 base respectively, with 12 bases between them. Germline assignment: CDR1 DFQATT and CDR2 SNEGSKA (reference sequence). This CDR3 has 14 residues. This CDR3 is CSASVGRGNTEAFF. The CDR3 DNA is TGCAGTGCTAGTGTGGGGAGAGGGAACACTGAAGCTTTCTTT.

This clonotype was recorded many times. This chain joins TRBV15 and TRBJ1-2, with D uncertain. V lost 0 bases and J lost 6, with 5 bases in between. The CDR3 totals 12 residues. Germline V gene sequence: CDR1 LNHNV, CDR2 YYDKDF (reference sequence). The CDR3 DNA reads TGTGCCACCAGCAGAGATGGCGATGGCTACACCTTC. This codes for CATSRDGDGYTF.

This clonotype was recorded at least ten times. The rearrangement joins TRBV20-1 to TRBJ1-2; tentative D call: TRBD1 (6 bases). The CDR3 extends over 14 amino acids. Between the trimmed V and J ends, which lost 5 bases and 3 bases, there was a span of 16 bases. The germline gives CDR1 DFQATT, CDR2 SNEGSKA (reference sequence). The CDR3 nucleotides are TGCAGTGCTGTGCCCGAGGGGGGCGACTATGGCTACACCTTC. It translates to CSAVPEGGDYGYTF.